This T cell receptor beta chain was retrieved from a study of tumor-infiltrating lymphocytes in primary liver carcinoma. The authors made TCR beta cDNA from 500 to 600 ng total RNA with a constant-region primer. Three nested multiplex PCR rounds, a slightly modified ARM-PCR, produced the libraries for TCR beta. The study ran its first two PCR rounds for 9 to 10 cycles each, using TRBV1-TRBV30 forward primers and a C-beta reverse primer. TCRdb reprocessed the multiplex PCR reads with MiXCR, giving one entry per CDR3 protein. The repertoire includes about 74,000 distinct CDR3 sequences, about 70% of them detected once, and around a quarter sits in the top ten. This clonotype was found once. A read error may account for a junction end that differs from germline. Each 20-30 mg portion of unsorted bulk tissue served as the source for co-extraction of RNA and DNA. CDR3 size: 16 residues. From germline, CDR1 is SGHAT and CDR2 FQNNGV.

This sequence originates from a man in his forties with primary liver carcinoma and hepatitis B virus infection. The rearrangement joins TRBV11-2 to TRBJ2-3; 10 bases match TRBD2. Sequencing was carried out using liver tumor tissue from sampling region 4. The subset is: tumor region T4, right-lateral pole. In DNA, the CDR3 is TGTGCCGGCAGCTTGGAGGGACTAGCGTGGACAGATACACAGTATTTT. This translates into CAGSLEGLAWTDTQYF.